This T cell receptor (beta chain) was profiled in a study of CD8 T cells in ankylosing spondylitis (TCRdb year 2017). General notes on the study: To find TCR variants linked to disease, the study profiled T cell receptor beta repertoires in ankylosing spondylitis patients and healthy donors. Samples of peripheral blood were taken, and for ankylosing spondylitis patients, synovial fluid was collected as well. The full study cohort comprised about 23 ankylosing spondylitis patients and roughly 110 healthy donors. What the authors observed across the whole study: A TCR beta motif made up of fewer than 10 highly homologous amino acid variants appeared to be characteristic of blood from ankylosing spondylitis patients. The disease-linked clones were reported to be significantly enriched in matched synovial fluid samples from ankylosing spondylitis patients. Some motif variants had previously been reported in the synovial fluid and blood of reactive arthritis patients, which suggests shared mechanisms of disease initiation. A CD8+ phenotype was shown by the disease-linked clones, which were found at relatively low frequencies in peripheral blood.

This clonotype was detected many times. Its antigen specificity is not known. No clone much larger than this one lies a single base away; base qualities are absent. Instrument used: Illumina HiSeq 2500. Quantitative 5'-RACE with molecular barcodes was the method used to prepare the TCR beta libraries. Per the authors' processing: A new computational method based on a probabilistic model of VDJ rearrangement was used to identify disease-linked TCR variants. TCRdb reworked the public reads: Q25 trimming with fastp, MiXCR clone assembly, productive beta chains retained. Under each unique CDR3 protein, matching rows form one entry showing the most common genes and DNA. TCRdb, not the original authors, processed these V and J calls. A total of about 220,000 distinct CDR3 sequences appear in this sample, 7% to 8% of them only once. Clones ranked in the top ten supply 14% of the sample. From its cysteine to its phenylalanine, the CDR3 spans 16 amino acids. CDR3 DNA only is kept here, 48 bases in frame from base 1. CDR1 and CDR2, per the germline V gene, are SGHRS and YFSETQ. V loses 0 bases, J loses 4 bases, and the germline ends lie 17 bases apart.

The TCR comes from a male donor with ankylosing spondylitis. Source material: blood, either unsorted or a sorted T cell fraction (not recorded which). The V and J segments used are TRBV5-1 and TRBJ2-7, with the D segment identity uncertain. The sequenced DNA: TGCGCCAGCAGCTTGGCCTTCGACGGAATACTATACGAGCAGTACTTC. Its protein product is CASSLAFDGILYEQYF. The reference TRBV5-1 and TRBJ2-7 proteins fill in what lies around the CDR3, so the full variable domain reads KAGVTQTPRYLIKTRGQQVTLSCSPISGHRSVSWYQQTPGQGLQFLFEYFSETQRNKGNFPGRFSGRQFSNSRSEMNVSTLELGDSALYLCASSLAFDGILYEQYFGPGTRLTVT.